Included here is one TCR beta chain sequence, with context. The target of this receptor is not known. No much larger clonotype is one base removed from it; base qualities were not supplied. The listed sequencing device is Illumina HiSeq 2500. TCR beta libraries were prepared by quantitative 5'-RACE with molecular barcodes. The original methods were these. A new computational method based on a probabilistic model of VDJ rearrangement was used to identify disease-linked TCR variants. Using fastp trimming at Q25 and MiXCR clonotype assembly, TCRdb reanalyzed the public sequencing data and kept in-frame beta chains. Each record represents a unique CDR3 protein, reported with the most common genes and DNA among its rows. TCRdb, rather than the study authors, made the V and J calls. The sample has roughly 120,000 distinct CDR3 sequences on record, roughly 15% of them singletons. The leading ten clones occupy approximately 3% of the sample.

Reading the germline V gene gives CDR1 MNHGY and CDR2 SAAAGT. The CDR3 measures 19 amino acids from cysteine to phenylalanine. The retained sequence is limited to the CDR3, 57 bases, with the frame set at the first base. V loses 7 bases of germline sequence and J loses 4 bases, and the interval between the two ends is 28 bases. This specimen comes from a study of CD8 T cells in ankylosing spondylitis (dated by TCRdb to between 2016 and 2019). About the study as a whole: To find TCR variants linked to disease, the study profiled T cell receptor beta repertoires in ankylosing spondylitis patients and healthy donors. In total, the full study cohort was made up of roughly 110 healthy donors and 20 to 25 ankylosing spondylitis patients. Samples of peripheral blood were taken, and for ankylosing spondylitis patients, synovial fluid was collected as well. Findings and caveats that apply to the study as a whole: A TCR beta motif made up of several highly homologous amino acid variants appeared to be characteristic of blood from ankylosing spondylitis patients. In peripheral blood, the disease-linked clones were found at relatively low frequencies and had a CD8+ phenotype. Significant enrichment of the disease-linked clones was reported in matched synovial fluid samples from ankylosing spondylitis patients. Some motif variants were previously reported in synovial fluid and blood of reactive arthritis patients, suggesting common disease-initiation mechanisms.

The chain uses TRBV6-8 and TRBJ2-2, with the D gene possibly TRBD1 or TRBD2, each one fitting 5 bases. Sequencing was done on a sample of blood, either unsorted or a sorted T cell fraction (not recorded which). The sequence came from a female donor with ankylosing spondylitis or in good health (not recorded which). This receptor carries the CDR3 CASTRRPGPLRSTTGELFF. The nucleotides are TGTGCCAGCACCCGACGTCCGGGACCACTACGATCGACCACCGGGGAGCTGTTTTTT.